This TCR beta chain comes out of a study of blood T cell repertoires in COVID-19. The V gene's germline CDR1 is SGDLS and CDR2 YYNGEE. Trimming removed 3 bases from V and 3 bases from J; junction bases left unmatched: 7. This CDR3 comprises 15 residues. The study assigned cohorts using participant-reported clinical history. The data were produced by immunoSEQ multiplex PCR, yet TCRdb's version contains in-frame clones alone and is incomplete. The data hold 150,000 to 200,000 clones, with roughly 88% observed a single time. The TCR comes from a woman aged 45 to 65 who had recovered from COVID-19. The chain combines TRBV9 with TRBJ1-2; 8 bases are shared with TRBD1. What was sequenced was PBMCs or T cells enriched from blood (not recorded which). The CDR3 loop reads CASSARDRRDYGYTF. The CDR3 nucleotides are TGTGCCAGCAGCGCTCGGGACAGGAGGGACTATGGCTACACCTTC. Full variable domain (remainder filled in from reference TRBV9 and TRBJ1-2): DSGVTQTPKHLITATGQRVTLRCSPRSGDLSVYWYQQSLDQGLQFLIQYYNGEERAKGNILERFSAQQFPDLHSELNLSSLELGDSALYFCASSARDRRDYGYTFGSGTRLTVV.